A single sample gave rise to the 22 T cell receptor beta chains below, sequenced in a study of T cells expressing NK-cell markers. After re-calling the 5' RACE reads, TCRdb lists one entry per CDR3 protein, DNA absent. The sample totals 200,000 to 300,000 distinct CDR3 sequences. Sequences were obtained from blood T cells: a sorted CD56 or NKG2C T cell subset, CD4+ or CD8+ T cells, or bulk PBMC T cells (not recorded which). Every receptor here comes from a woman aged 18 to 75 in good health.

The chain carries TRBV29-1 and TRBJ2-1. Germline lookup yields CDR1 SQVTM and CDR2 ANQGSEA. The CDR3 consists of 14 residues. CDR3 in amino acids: CSVERGRLYNEQFF.

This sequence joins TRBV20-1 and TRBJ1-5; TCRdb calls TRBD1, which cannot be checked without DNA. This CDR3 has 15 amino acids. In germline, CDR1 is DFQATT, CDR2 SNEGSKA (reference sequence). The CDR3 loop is CSARGNRGSNQPQHF.

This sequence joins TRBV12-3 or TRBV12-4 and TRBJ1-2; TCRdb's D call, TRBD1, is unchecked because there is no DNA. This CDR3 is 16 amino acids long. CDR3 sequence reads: CASSSPGGRPGYGYTF.

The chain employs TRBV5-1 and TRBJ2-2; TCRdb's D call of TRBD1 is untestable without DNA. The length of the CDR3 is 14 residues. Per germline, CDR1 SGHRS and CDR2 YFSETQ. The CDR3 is CASSPRTPPGELFF.

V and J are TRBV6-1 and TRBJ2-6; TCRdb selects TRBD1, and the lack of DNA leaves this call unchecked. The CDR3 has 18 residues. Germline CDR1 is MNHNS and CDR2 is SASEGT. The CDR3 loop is CASRPRQGESSGANVLTF.

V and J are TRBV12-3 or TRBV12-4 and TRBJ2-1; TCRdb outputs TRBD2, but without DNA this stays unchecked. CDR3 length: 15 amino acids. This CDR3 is CASSSGRGPYNEQFF.

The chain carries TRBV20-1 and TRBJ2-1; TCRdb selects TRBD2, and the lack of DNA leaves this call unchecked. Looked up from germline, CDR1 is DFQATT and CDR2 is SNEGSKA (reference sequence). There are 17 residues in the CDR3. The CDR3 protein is CSAPDPLGLAGYNEQFF.

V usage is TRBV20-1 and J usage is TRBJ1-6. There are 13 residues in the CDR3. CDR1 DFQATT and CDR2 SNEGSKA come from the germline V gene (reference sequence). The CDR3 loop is CSARPSRGSPLHF.

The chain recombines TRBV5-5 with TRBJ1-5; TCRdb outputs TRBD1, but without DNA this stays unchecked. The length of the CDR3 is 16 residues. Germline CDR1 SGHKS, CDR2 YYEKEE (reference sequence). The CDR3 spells CASSLVGGDSNQPQHF.

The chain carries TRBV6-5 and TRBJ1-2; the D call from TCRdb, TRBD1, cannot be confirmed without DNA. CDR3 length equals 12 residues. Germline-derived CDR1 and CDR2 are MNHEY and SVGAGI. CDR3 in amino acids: CASRPTAGGYTF.

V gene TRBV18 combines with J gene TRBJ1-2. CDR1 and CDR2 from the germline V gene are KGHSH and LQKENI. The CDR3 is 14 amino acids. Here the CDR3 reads CASSPDRDGYGYTF.

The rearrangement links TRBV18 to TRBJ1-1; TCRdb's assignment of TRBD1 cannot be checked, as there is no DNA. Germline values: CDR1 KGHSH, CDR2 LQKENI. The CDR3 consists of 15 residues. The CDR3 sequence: CASSLRVSEANGAFF.

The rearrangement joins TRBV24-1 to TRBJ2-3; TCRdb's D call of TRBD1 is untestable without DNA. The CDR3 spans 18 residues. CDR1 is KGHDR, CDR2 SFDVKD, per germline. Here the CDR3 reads CATSDSTFEGGRTDTQYF.

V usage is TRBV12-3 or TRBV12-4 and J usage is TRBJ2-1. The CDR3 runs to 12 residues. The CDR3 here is CASRVSGNEQFF.

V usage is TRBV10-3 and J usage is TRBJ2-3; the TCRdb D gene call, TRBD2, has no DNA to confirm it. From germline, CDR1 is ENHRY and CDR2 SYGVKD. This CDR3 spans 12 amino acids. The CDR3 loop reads CAGGRTTDTQYF.

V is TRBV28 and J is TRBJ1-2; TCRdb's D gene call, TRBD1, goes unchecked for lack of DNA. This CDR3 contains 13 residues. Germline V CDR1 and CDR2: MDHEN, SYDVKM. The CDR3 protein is CASFTQGARGYTF.

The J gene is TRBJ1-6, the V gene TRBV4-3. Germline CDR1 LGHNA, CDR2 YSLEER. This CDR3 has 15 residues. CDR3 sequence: CASSQDRPTGSPLHF.

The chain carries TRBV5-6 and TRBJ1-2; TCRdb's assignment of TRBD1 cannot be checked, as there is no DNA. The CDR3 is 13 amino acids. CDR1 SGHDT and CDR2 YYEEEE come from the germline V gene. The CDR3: CASSLSGVYGYTF. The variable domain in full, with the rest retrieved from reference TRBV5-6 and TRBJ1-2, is DAGVTQSPTHLIKTRGQQVTLRCSPKSGHDTVSWYQQALGQGPQFIFQYYEEEERQRGNFPDRFSGHQFPNYSSELNVNALLLGDSALYLCASSLSGVYGYTFGSGTRLTVV.

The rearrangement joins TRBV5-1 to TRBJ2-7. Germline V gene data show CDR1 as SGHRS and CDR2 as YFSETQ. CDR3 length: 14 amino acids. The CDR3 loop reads CASSLGSSSYEQYF. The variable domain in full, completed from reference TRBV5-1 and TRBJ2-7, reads KAGVTQTPRYLIKTRGQQVTLSCSPISGHRSVSWYQQTPGQGLQFLFEYFSETQRNKGNFPGRFSGRQFSNSRSEMNVSTLELGDSALYLCASSLGSSSYEQYFGPGTRLTVT.

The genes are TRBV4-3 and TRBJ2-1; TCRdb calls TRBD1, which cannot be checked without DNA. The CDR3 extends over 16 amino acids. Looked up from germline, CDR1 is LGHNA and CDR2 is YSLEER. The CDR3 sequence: CASSQEGGWTYNEQFF.

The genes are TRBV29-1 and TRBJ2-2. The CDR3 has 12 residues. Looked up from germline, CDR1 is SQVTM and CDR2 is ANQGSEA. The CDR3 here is CSGGPNTGELFF.

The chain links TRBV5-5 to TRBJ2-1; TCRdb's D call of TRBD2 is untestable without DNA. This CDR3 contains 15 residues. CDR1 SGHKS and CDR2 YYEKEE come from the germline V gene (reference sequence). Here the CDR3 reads CASSTLAGGYNEQFF.